One sample yielded the 28 T cell receptor beta chains listed below, sequenced in a study of T-cell reconstitution after alpha-beta-depleted transplantation in children. This sample's TCRbeta library carried unique molecular identifier barcodes. TCRdb reanalysed the PCR reads using MiXCR and keeps one entry per CDR3 protein. The sample lists a few hundred thousand distinct CDR3 sequences; over 9.5% were seen once. The source material was PBMCs from the stem cell graft donor, sampled from the stem cell graft. All receptors come from a human donor who donated a stem cell graft to a child with SCID.

About this clonotype: A read error is possible here, since a much larger clone lies one base away. The rearrangement links TRBV20-1 to TRBJ2-7; TRBD2 aligns across 11 bases. The V gene's germline CDR1 is DFQATT and CDR2 SNEGSKA (reference sequence). This CDR3 is 18 amino acids long. The CDR3 spells CCASPQLAGALSSYEQYF. DNA for the CDR3: TGCTGTGCCTCCCCTCAACTAGCGGGGGCCCTAAGCTCCTACGAGCAGTACTTC.

This clonotype was seen many times. This chain links TRBV6-5 with TRBJ1-5, with 10 nucleotides matching TRBD1. With V trimmed by 6 bases and J by 1 base, 6 bases remained unmatched. Germline V gene data show CDR1 as MNHEY and CDR2 as SVGAGI. This CDR3 is built from 16 residues. CDR3 amino acids: CASSGTGVSSNQPQHF. DNA of the CDR3: TGTGCCAGCAGCGGGACAGGGGTCTCCAGCAATCAGCCCCAGCATTTT.

This clonotype was found many times. The rearrangement links TRBV5-1 to TRBJ1-1; D unresolved. This CDR3 is 13 amino acids long. Germline V gene data show CDR1 as SGHRS and CDR2 as YFSETQ. Trimming removed 1 base at V and 2 bases at J, with 6 bases between. The CDR3, as DNA: TGCGCCAGCAGCTTGTACCCCAACACTGAAGCTTTCTTT. Its translation is CASSLYPNTEAFF.

In this sample, this clonotype turned up many times. The V and J genes are TRBV2 and TRBJ1-5; weak D call: TRBD1 (5 bases). Trimming removed 4 bases at V and 9 bases at J, with 13 bases between. The CDR3 is 13 residues long. The V gene's germline CDR1 is SNHLY and CDR2 FYNNEI. The chain's CDR3 is CASSGDRGGPQHF. CDR3 nucleotide sequence: TGTGCCAGCAGTGGGGACCGGGGCGGGCCCCAGCATTTT.

This clonotype was seen at least ten times. The chain is built from TRBV5-1 and TRBJ2-5, with 7 bases fitting TRBD2. The germline gives CDR1 SGHRS, CDR2 YFSETQ. V shed 1 base and J 1 base; nucleotides not matched to a gene: 4. CDR3 length equals 15 residues. The CDR3 DNA reads TGCGCCAGCAGCTTGAGTCCTAGCGGCCAAGAGACCCAGTACTTC. This gives the protein CASSLSPSGQETQYF. The full variable domain, rest sourced from reference TRBV5-1 and TRBJ2-5, is KAGVTQTPRYLIKTRGQQVTLSCSPISGHRSVSWYQQTPGQGLQFLFEYFSETQRNKGNFPGRFSGRQFSNSRSEMNVSTLELGDSALYLCASSLSPSGQETQYFGPGTRLLVL.

This clonotype was detected ten times or more. This chain connects TRBV7-2 to TRBJ1-2; D remains ambiguous. There are 13 residues in the CDR3. CDR1 is SGHTA and CDR2 is FQGNSA in the germline V gene. V was clipped by 7 bases and J by 1 base, with 10 bases between them. The CDR3 DNA is TGTGCCAGCACCCGACCGCATAACTATGGCTACACCTTC. The encoded protein is CASTRPHNYGYTF.

This clonotype was seen many times. V usage is TRBV12-3 or TRBV12-4 and J usage is TRBJ1-2; D call uncertain. V lost 6 bases, J lost 4 bases, and 9 bases lay in between. The CDR3 has 12 residues. The CDR3 reads CASSPSSYGYTF. The CDR3 bases are TGTGCCAGCAGCCCGAGCAGCTATGGCTACACCTTC.

This clonotype has a count of ten or more. This sequence joins TRBV7-9 and TRBJ1-1; D gene ambiguous. CDR3 length: 13 residues. V was pared by 7 bases and J by 3 bases, with 12 bases between. Looked up from germline, CDR1 is SEHNR and CDR2 is FQNEAQ (reference sequence). Here the CDR3 DNA reads TGTGCCAGCACCTTCGCCGGGGACACTGAAGCTTTCTTT. It yields the protein CASTFAGDTEAFF.

This clonotype was detected many times. This chain joins TRBV5-1 and TRBJ2-1, with D perhaps matching TRBD2 (7 bases). CDR3 size: 15 residues. Trimming removed 3 bases at V and 12 bases at J, with 22 bases between. Germline assignment: CDR1 SGHRS and CDR2 YFSETQ. The CDR3 protein is CASSWTAGGSLVQFF. As DNA, the CDR3 is TGCGCCAGCAGCTGGACAGCCGGGGGGTCGCTGGTGCAGTTCTTC.

In this sample, this clonotype turned up a few times. This chain joins TRBV9 and TRBJ1-3; possible D gene TRBD1, 6 bases. The CDR3 is 15 residues long. The germline gives CDR1 SGDLS, CDR2 YYNGEE. V lost 6 bases to trimming and J lost 3 bases, with 16 bases between them. This chain's CDR3 is CASTLDAGVGNTIYF. In nucleotides, the CDR3 is TGTGCCAGCACCCTAGATGCAGGGGTTGGAAACACCATATATTTT. Supplemented by reference TRBV9 and TRBJ1-3, the full variable domain reads DSGVTQTPKHLITATGQRVTLRCSPRSGDLSVYWYQQSLDQGLQFLIQYYNGEERAKGNILERFSAQQFPDLHSELNLSSLELGDSALYFCASTLDAGVGNTIYFGEGSWLTVV.

This clonotype has ten or more counts. The chain couples TRBV7-9 to TRBJ1-6, with unresolved D. This CDR3 has 13 amino acids. Germline CDR1 SEHNR, CDR2 FQNEAQ (reference sequence). The V end lost 7 bases, the J end lost 9 bases, and 13 bases lay between the germline ends. In DNA, the CDR3 is TGTGCCAGCACTCCGGTACTTGGTTCACCCCTCCACTTT. Amino acids: CASTPVLGSPLHF.

This clonotype was observed at least ten times. The chain uses TRBV7-2 and TRBJ2-3, with 8 bases aligning to TRBD1. The V gene's germline CDR1 is SGHTA and CDR2 FQGNSA. The V gene end was trimmed by 1 base and the J gene end by 7 bases; junction bases not matched to a gene: 10. CDR3 length: 16 amino acids. The CDR3 DNA is TGTGCCAGCAGCTTAGGGGGGGCAGGGGGCACTAATACGCAGTATTTT. It is translated as CASSLGGAGGTNTQYF.

The chain carries TRBV11-2 and TRBJ2-7; a weak D match, TRBD2 (5 bases). V was clipped by 6 bases and J by 6 bases, with 15 bases between them. The length of the CDR3 is 13 residues. Germline-derived CDR1 and CDR2 are SGHAT and FQNNGV. CDR3: CASSRLTNSEQYF. The CDR3, as DNA: TGTGCCAGCAGTAGGCTGACTAACAGCGAGCAGTACTTC.

This clonotype has ten or more counts. The genes are TRBV6-2 or TRBV6-3 and TRBJ2-3; the D gene is possibly TRBD2 (5 bases). CDR1 is MNHEY and CDR2 is SVGEGT in the germline V gene. V lost 6 bases and J lost 2, with 12 bases in between. The CDR3 consists of 14 residues. DNA for the CDR3: TGTGCCAGCAGCACGGGGTCAACCACAGATACGCAGTATTTT. It is translated as CASSTGSTTDTQYF.

This clonotype appeared many times. The V and J genes are TRBV7-2 and TRBJ2-2, with D tentatively TRBD2 (6 bases). Trimming cost V 6 bases and J 4 bases, with 18 bases left between them. Germline assignment: CDR1 SGHTA and CDR2 FQGNSA. The CDR3 totals 16 residues. In nucleotides, the CDR3 is TGTGCCAGCAGTTTCTATGGGGGGAGTCCCACCGGGGAGCTGTTTTTT. This codes for CASSFYGGSPTGELFF.

This clonotype was detected many times. For the CDR3, the DNA is TGTGCCAGCAGCTCTCGGGACCCTTACACTGAAGCTTTCTTT. As protein: CASSSRDPYTEAFF. The genes are TRBV7-9 and TRBJ1-1, with a tentative D call TRBD1 (5 bases). Germline V gives CDR1 SEHNR, CDR2 FQNEAQ (reference sequence). With 4 bases removed from V and 3 bases from J, the gap between germline ends came to 12 bases. CDR3 size: 14 residues.

This clonotype was recorded at least ten times. V is TRBV5-5 and J is TRBJ2-1; 7 bases are shared with TRBD1. Germline V gene data show CDR1 as SGHKS and CDR2 as YYEKEE (reference sequence). J gave up 8 bases and V 6 bases, and 11 bases lay outside the gene matches. The CDR3 has 14 amino acids. The CDR3 nucleotides read TGTGCCAGCACCCCGGACAGGCTCATGGATGAGCAGTTCTTC. Translated, it gives CASTPDRLMDEQFF.

The chain joins TRBV4-3 to TRBJ1-5, with D perhaps TRBD1 (5 bases). Germline V gene data show CDR1 as LGHNA and CDR2 as YSLEER. This CDR3 region has 15 residues. The V and J ends lost 4 bases and 0 bases respectively, with 10 bases between them. The CDR3 is CASSRNRYSNQPQHF. The CDR3 DNA reads TGCGCCAGCAGCCGAAACAGGTATAGCAATCAGCCCCAGCATTTT.

This sequence joins TRBV20-1 and TRBJ1-1; 9 nucleotides match TRBD1. After removal of 6 bases from V and 5 bases from J, the junction contained 4 bases not matched to a gene. This CDR3 has 12 residues. Germline V gene sequence: CDR1 DFQATT, CDR2 SNEGSKA (reference sequence). The CDR3, as DNA: TGCAGTGCGGCGACAGGGGGTACTGAAGCTTTCTTT. Translating it yields CSAATGGTEAFF.

This clonotype showed up many times. This chain links TRBV7-2 with TRBJ2-5; D remains ambiguous. The length of the CDR3 is 14 residues. V gave up 2 bases and J gave up 5 bases, with 12 bases separating them. Germline CDR1 is SGHTA and CDR2 is FQGNSA. The CDR3 region is CASSLMLLGETQYF. CDR3 nucleotides: TGTGCCAGCAGCTTAATGCTTCTGGGGGAGACCCAGTACTTC.

This clonotype occurred many times. The J gene is TRBJ2-3, the V gene TRBV28; D may be TRBD1 (6 bases). CDR1 is MDHEN and CDR2 is SYDVKM in the germline V gene. The CDR3 length is 13 residues. With 5 bases removed from V and 4 bases from J, the gap between germline ends came to 10 bases. CDR3 sequence reads: CASSAQGPDTQYF. CDR3 DNA sequence: TGTGCCAGCAGTGCACAGGGTCCAGATACGCAGTATTTT.

This clonotype was seen at least ten times. The J gene is TRBJ2-2, the V gene TRBV6-1; D ambiguous. The CDR3 is 14 amino acids. V lost 4 bases and J 3 bases, leaving 9 bases between the germline ends. CDR1 is MNHNS, CDR2 SASEGT, per germline. CDR3 loop: CASSALGDTGELFF. In DNA, the CDR3 is TGTGCCAGCAGTGCCCTTGGGGACACCGGGGAGCTGTTTTTT.

The genes are TRBV7-8 and TRBJ2-2; no reliable D call. Trimming pared 0 bases from V and 5 bases from J, leaving 10 bases between. This CDR3 is 15 amino acids long. Germline V CDR1 and CDR2: SGHVS, FQNEAQ. The chain's CDR3 is CASSLATDLTGELFF. In DNA, the CDR3 is TGTGCCAGCAGCTTAGCTACAGACTTGACCGGGGAGCTGTTTTTT.

Ten or more counts support this clonotype. This chain uses TRBV30 with TRBJ2-3, with no clear D. This CDR3 has 12 residues. V lost 6 bases to trimming and J lost 2 bases, with 9 bases between them. In germline, CDR1 is GTSNPN, CDR2 SVGIG (reference sequence). CDR3 coding DNA: TGTGCCTGTGGAAGGCCCACAGATACGCAGTATTTT. Translated, it gives CACGRPTDTQYF.

Note on this clonotype: The junction and the germline gene differ at one end; a read error may be behind it. The V gene is TRBV5-4, the J gene TRBJ1-6, with TRBD1 identical over 8 bases. Germline CDR1 and CDR2: SGHNT and YYREEE (reference sequence). The CDR3 totals 19 residues. CDR3 coding DNA: TGTGCCGGCAGCTTCTTTGTTTCGGGGACAGGCTCCTATAATTCACCCCTCCACTTT. This sequence encodes CAGSFFVSGTGSYNSPLHF.

This clonotype has at least ten counts. The V and J genes are TRBV28 and TRBJ2-7, with D possibly matching TRBD1 (5 bases). V shed 6 bases and J shed 0 bases, with 12 bases lying between them. Germline CDR1 reads MDHEN; CDR2 reads SYDVKM. This CDR3 contains 14 residues. Here the CDR3 reads CASSLQGFSYEQYF. In nucleotides, the CDR3 is TGTGCCAGCAGCCTGCAGGGATTCTCCTACGAGCAGTACTTC.

Ten or more counts support this clonotype. V and J are TRBV13 and TRBJ2-7, with 9 bases aligning to TRBD2. The trim removed 0 bases at V and 2 bases at J, leaving 8 bases unmatched. CDR1 is PRHDT and CDR2 is FYEKMQ in the germline V gene (reference sequence). The length of the CDR3 is 17 residues. The CDR3 reads CASSLGGEGLAPYEQYF. The CDR3 DNA is TGTGCCAGCAGCTTAGGAGGGGAGGGACTAGCTCCCTACGAGCAGTACTTC.

This clonotype appeared a few times. V is TRBV5-5 and J is TRBJ1-1, with D maybe TRBD1 (5 bases). Germline values: CDR1 SGHKS, CDR2 YYEKEE (reference sequence). This CDR3 has 14 residues. V lost 2 bases to trimming and J lost 0 bases, with 8 bases between them. The CDR3, as DNA: TGTGCCAGCAGCTTCTGGGGGATGAACACTGAAGCTTTCTTT. It specifies CASSFWGMNTEAFF.